Shown below are 28 T cell receptor beta chains from a single sample sequenced in a study of blood T cell repertoires in COVID-19. The data were produced by immunoSEQ multiplex PCR, yet TCRdb's version contains in-frame clones alone and is incomplete. Among around 130,000 clones listed, 85% to 90% were seen once. The specimen was peripheral blood. The receptors were sampled from a woman of 80 years or more with acute or convalescent COVID-19.

The chain links TRBV5-8 to TRBJ1-4, with 9 positions matching TRBD1. This CDR3 has 17 amino acids. The germline V gene encodes CDR1 SGHTS and CDR2 YDEGEE. V was pared by 4 bases and J by 4 bases, with 11 bases of the junction left unmatched. The CDR3 nucleotides read TGTGCCAGCAGCAAGACAGGGGGGATAGGAGTTAATGAAAAACTGTTTTTT. It specifies CASSKTGGIGVNEKLFF. Filled out from reference TRBV5-8 and TRBJ1-4, the complete variable domain reads EAGVTQSPTHLIKTRGQQATLRCSPISGHTSVYWYQQALGLGLQFLLWYDEGEERNRGNFPPRFSGRQFPNYSSELNVNALELEDSALYLCASSKTGGIGVNEKLFFGSGTQLSVL.

The V and J genes are TRBV14 and TRBJ2-2; 8 bases are shared with TRBD1. The germline gives CDR1 SGHDN, CDR2 FVKESK. The CDR3 runs to 16 residues. The junction had 10 bases not matched to a gene; V was cut back by 4 bases and J by 6 bases. The CDR3, as DNA: TGTGCCAGCAGCCCCGGGACAGGATTGGGGTCCGGGGAGCTGTTTTTT. This codes for CASSPGTGLGSGELFF.

This clone was found a few times. J is TRBJ1-3 and V is TRBV4-1; 7 bases are shared with TRBD1. Trimming removed 5 bases from V and 2 bases from J; junction bases left unmatched: 3. There are 14 residues in the CDR3. In germline, CDR1 is MGHRA, CDR2 YSYEKL. In nucleotides, the CDR3 is TGCGCCAGCAGCTCCACAGGGGCTGGAAACACCATATATTTT. Its translation is CASSSTGAGNTIYF.

This clone was seen once. This same CDR3 is encoded by further DNA sequences in the sample. The rearrangement joins TRBV5-1 to TRBJ1-5; 10 positions match TRBD1. This CDR3 region has 14 residues. Looked up from germline, CDR1 is SGHRS and CDR2 is YFSETQ. V shed 4 bases and J 5 bases; nucleotides not matched to a gene: 3. CDR3 nucleotide sequence: TGCGCCAGCAGCCCCGGACAGGGGGATCAGCCCCAGCATTTT. Protein sequence: CASSPGQGDQPQHF.

The chain is built from TRBV29-1 and TRBJ2-5, with D uncertain. This CDR3 contains 13 residues. CDR1 and CDR2 from the germline V gene are SQVTM and ANQGSEA. The V gene lost 0 bases and the J gene lost 1 base, with 6 bases spanning the gap. The CDR3 nucleotides are TGCAGCGTTGAAGAACAGCCCCAAGAGACCCAGTACTTC. Encoded protein: CSVEEQPQETQYF.

For the CDR3, the DNA is TGTGCCCCTTGGAATAAGGGGACAGAATCGGTCCCCAATCAGCCCCAGCATTTT. Its translation: CAPWNKGTESVPNQPQHF. The rearrangement links TRBV24-1 to TRBJ1-5; 7 bases match TRBD1. CDR3 length equals 18 residues. The junction had 22 bases not matched to a gene; V was cut back by 12 bases and J by 3 bases. Per germline, CDR1 KGHDR and CDR2 SFDVKD.

The chain uses TRBV7-9 and TRBJ1-4, with 9 positions matching TRBD1. With 5 bases clipped from V and 7 bases from J, the junction kept 8 bases outside the gene matches. From germline, CDR1 is SEHNR and CDR2 FQNEAQ (reference sequence). The CDR3 has 15 residues. The CDR3 loop reads CASSKDTGGSEKLFF. CDR3 DNA: TGTGCCAGCAGCAAAGACACAGGGGGCAGTGAAAAACTGTTTTTT. The full variable domain, its missing parts supplied by reference TRBV7-9 and TRBJ1-4, is DTGVSQNPRHKITKRGQNVTFRCDPISEHNRLYWYRQTLGQGPEFLTYFQNEAQLEKSRLLSDRFSAERPKGSFSTLEIQRTEQGDSAMYLCASSKDTGGSEKLFFGSGTQLSVL.

The chain uses TRBV18 and TRBJ1-1, with TRBD1 matching over 7 bases. V lost 5 bases and J lost 1; bases outside the gene matches: 13. CDR3 length: 17 residues. Germline-derived CDR1 and CDR2 are KGHSH and LQKENI. The CDR3 sequence: CASSSSRAGTANTEAFF. The CDR3, as DNA: TGTGCCAGCTCATCATCCCGGGCCGGGACAGCGAACACTGAAGCTTTCTTT.

Only one count was recorded for this clone. The chain links TRBV9 to TRBJ2-5; the D gene is possibly TRBD2 (7 bases). Trimming took 0 bases from V and 4 from J, leaving 10 bases between them. This CDR3 region has 14 residues. CDR1 and CDR2 (germline): SGDLS, YYNGEE. The DNA of the CDR3 is TGTGCCAGCAGCGTAGGCGGGGGCGTAGAGACCCAGTACTTC. This codes for CASSVGGGVETQYF.

The genes are TRBV30 and TRBJ1-1; D is unresolved. CDR3 length: 22 amino acids. Deletions cut 4 bases from V and 2 bases from J, with 38 bases between. Germline V gives CDR1 GTSNPN, CDR2 SVGIG (reference sequence). Here the CDR3 reads CAWTSRDGRYSALFGTNTEAFF. The CDR3 DNA reads as TGTGCCTGGACCTCCCGGGATGGCCGCTATTCGGCTTTATTCGGAACAAACACTGAAGCTTTCTTT.

In nucleotides, the CDR3 is TGCAGCGGCCGGATCGGCTCGGGGGGCTACACCTTC. Its translation: CSGRIGSGGYTF. This chain joins TRBV29-1 and TRBJ1-2; D uncertain. V was trimmed by 7 bases and J by 8 bases, leaving 17 bases between them. Germline CDR1 and CDR2: SQVTM and ANQGSEA. This CDR3 is built from 12 residues.

The chain recombines TRBV7-2 with TRBJ2-7; the D gene is possibly TRBD2 (6 bases). The germline V gene has CDR1 SGHTA and CDR2 FQGNSA. This CDR3 has 15 residues. V was shortened by 5 bases and J by 6 bases, with 20 bases between the two germline ends. The CDR3 bases are TGTGCCAGCAGCCTCTCGGGAGTCGGGCTGTCCGAGCAGTACTTC. It encodes CASSLSGVGLSEQYF.

The J gene is TRBJ2-1, the V gene TRBV2; TRBD2 might be the D (6 bases). CDR3 length: 13 residues. Germline CDR1 and CDR2: SNHLY and FYNNEI. V shed 4 bases and J shed 6 bases, with 10 bases lying between them. Here the CDR3 DNA reads TGTGCCAGCAGTGGGGACTCGGGCAATGAGCAGTTCTTC. Translating it yields CASSGDSGNEQFF. Filled out from reference TRBV2 and TRBJ2-1, the complete variable domain reads EPEVTQTPSHQVTQMGQEVILRCVPISNHLYFYWYRQILGQKVEFLVSFYNNEISEKSEIFDDQFSVERPDGSNFTLKIRSTKLEDSAMYFCASSGDSGNEQFFGPGTRLTVL.

The chain couples TRBV3-1 (or the pseudogene TRBV3-2) to TRBJ2-5; D perhaps matches TRBD2 (5 bases). This CDR3 has 15 amino acids. CDR1 and CDR2 (germline): LGHDT, YNNKEL (reference sequence). Trimming took off 1 base at V and 7 bases at J, with 16 bases between the two ends. The CDR3: CASSQARGSVGTQYF. Written as DNA, the CDR3 is TGTGCCAGCAGCCAAGCCCGAGGTAGCGTGGGGACCCAGTACTTC.

The gene calls are TRBV6-5 and TRBJ1-2; the match to TRBD1 covers 7 bases. Germline CDR1 and CDR2: MNHEY and SVGAGI. The junction had 7 bases not matched to a gene; V was cut back by 2 bases and J by 1 base. The CDR3 has 16 amino acids. The DNA of the CDR3 is TGTGCCAGCAGTTACGCGGGACAGAGAAATAACTATGGCTACACCTTC. This encodes CASSYAGQRNNYGYTF.

The chain is built from TRBV7-9 and TRBJ1-1, with a tentative D call TRBD1 (5 bases). Germline CDR1 SEHNR, CDR2 FQNEAQ (reference sequence). This CDR3 is 16 amino acids long. Trimming took 5 bases from V and 3 from J, leaving 19 bases between them. The CDR3 sequence: CASSALPGLGDTEAFF. The DNA for the CDR3 is TGTGCCAGCAGCGCCCTACCGGGACTAGGGGACACTGAAGCTTTCTTT. Complete variable domain (other parts from reference TRBV7-9 and TRBJ1-1): DTGVSQNPRHKITKRGQNVTFRCDPISEHNRLYWYRQTLGQGPEFLTYFQNEAQLEKSRLLSDRFSAERPKGSFSTLEIQRTEQGDSAMYLCASSALPGLGDTEAFFGQGTRLTVV.

The chain joins TRBV7-9 to TRBJ1-1; maybe TRBD1 (5 bases). The germline CDR1 and CDR2 sequences are SEHNR and FQNEAQ (reference sequence). Trimming removed 5 bases at V and 4 bases at J, with 23 bases between. This CDR3 region has 17 residues. CDR3 bases: TGTGCCAGCAGCCTCAGAGCCATGACAGTCACGGGCACTGAAGCTTTCTTT. Encoded protein: CASSLRAMTVTGTEAFF.

In its sample, this clone was seen once. The chain uses TRBV6-2 or TRBV6-3 and TRBJ1-3; TRBD1 matches at 9 bases. This CDR3 has 15 residues. CDR1 is MNHEY and CDR2 is SVGEGT in the germline V gene. Trimming at V came to 4 bases and at J to 4 bases, leaving 5 bases not matched to a gene. As DNA, the CDR3 is TGTGCCAGCAGTTCTGGACAGGGGCGCGGAAACACCATATATTTT. Its protein product is CASSSGQGRGNTIYF.

V and J are TRBV11-1 and TRBJ1-2; D is unclear. The CDR3 is 14 residues long. Trimming left V 1 base short and J 0 bases short, with 6 bases between. Germline CDR1 is SGHAT and CDR2 is FQDESV (reference sequence). This chain's CDR3 is CASSLGGSNYGYTF. CDR3 nucleotide sequence: TGTGCCAGCAGCTTAGGCGGATCTAACTATGGCTACACCTTC.

This clone occurred once. The chain joins TRBV11-2 to TRBJ1-6; D unclear. The germline V gene has CDR1 SGHAT and CDR2 FQNNGV. V was trimmed by 2 bases and J by 7 bases, leaving 6 bases between them. The CDR3 sequence is 13 residues long. For the CDR3, the DNA is TGTGCCAGCAGCTTAATCTCCAATTCACCCCTCCACTTT. Translating gives CASSLISNSPLHF.

V is TRBV5-1 and J is TRBJ1-2; 12 bases agree with TRBD1. The germline CDR1 and CDR2 sequences are SGHRS and YFSETQ. Germline trimming cut 6 bases from V and 6 bases from J; bases unmatched to any gene: 6. The CDR3 is made up of 14 amino acids. The CDR3 nucleotides read TGCGCCAGCAATCTGGGACAGGGGGCCGATGGCTACACCTTC. Amino acids: CASNLGQGADGYTF.

This chain links TRBV13 with TRBJ1-1; TRBD1 agrees at 8 bases. V dropped 5 bases and J dropped 0; count of bases not matched to a gene: 5. CDR3 length equals 15 residues. Germline lookup yields CDR1 PRHDT and CDR2 FYEKMQ (reference sequence). In DNA form, the CDR3 reads TGTGCCAGCAGCCTCGGGACAGGTGTGAACACTGAAGCTTTCTTT. This encodes CASSLGTGVNTEAFF.

This clone was seen only once. The genes are TRBV7-2 and TRBJ2-1, with TRBD2 as a possible D gene (5 bases). Germline lookup yields CDR1 SGHTA and CDR2 FQGNSA. This CDR3 is built from 14 residues. V was trimmed by 2 bases and J by 6 bases, leaving 11 bases between them. The CDR3 DNA reads as TGTGCCAGCAGCTTAACGGGCGGGCCCAATGAGCAGTTCTTC. Amino acids: CASSLTGGPNEQFF.

V usage is TRBV6-5 and J usage is TRBJ1-3, with D possibly being TRBD1 (5 bases). The CDR3 runs to 15 residues. Germline V gene lookup returns CDR1 MNHEY and CDR2 SVGAGI. V lost 0 bases and J lost 2, with 8 bases in between. Here the CDR3 reads CASSYSGRAGNTIYF. The CDR3 region has the DNA TGTGCCAGCAGTTACTCGGGCAGGGCTGGAAACACCATATATTTT.

This clone was seen only once. The chain employs TRBV10-2 and TRBJ1-4; 9 bases are a match to TRBD1. Losses at the gene ends were 4 bases for V and 4 bases for J; bases not matched to a gene: 7. Germline V gene data show CDR1 as WSHSY and CDR2 as SAAADI. This CDR3 is 16 amino acids long. The CDR3 DNA reads as TGCGCCAGCAGTGGGACAGGGGCTTCCAGTAATGAAAAACTGTTTTTT. It yields the protein CASSGTGASSNEKLFF.

This sequence joins TRBV7-2 and TRBJ1-3; no clear D gene. The CDR3 runs 17 residues. V lost 0 bases and J 0 bases, leaving 12 bases between the germline ends. Germline assignment: CDR1 SGHTA and CDR2 FQGNSA. CDR3 DNA: TGTGCCAGCAGCTTAGCTACGACTGCGGGCTCTGGAAACACCATATATTTT. As protein: CASSLATTAGSGNTIYF.

The chain joins TRBV29-1 to TRBJ1-1; 12 nucleotides line up with TRBD1. Germline V gene lookup returns CDR1 SQVTM and CDR2 ANQGSEA. The CDR3 is made up of 16 amino acids. V shed 4 bases, J shed 0 bases, and the junction held 6 bases outside the gene matches. CDR3 DNA: TGCAGCGTTGGGCGGGACAGGGGGCGCTTGAACACTGAAGCTTTCTTT. As protein: CSVGRDRGRLNTEAFF.

This chain joins TRBV5-1 and TRBJ1-6; D not resolved. Trimming took 5 bases from V and 7 from J, leaving 10 bases between them. Germline V lookup: CDR1 SGHRS, CDR2 YFSETQ. This CDR3 contains 13 residues. The DNA of the CDR3 is TGCGCCAGCAGTTTCGGAGGGAATTCACCCCTCCACTTT. Translation gives CASSFGGNSPLHF.